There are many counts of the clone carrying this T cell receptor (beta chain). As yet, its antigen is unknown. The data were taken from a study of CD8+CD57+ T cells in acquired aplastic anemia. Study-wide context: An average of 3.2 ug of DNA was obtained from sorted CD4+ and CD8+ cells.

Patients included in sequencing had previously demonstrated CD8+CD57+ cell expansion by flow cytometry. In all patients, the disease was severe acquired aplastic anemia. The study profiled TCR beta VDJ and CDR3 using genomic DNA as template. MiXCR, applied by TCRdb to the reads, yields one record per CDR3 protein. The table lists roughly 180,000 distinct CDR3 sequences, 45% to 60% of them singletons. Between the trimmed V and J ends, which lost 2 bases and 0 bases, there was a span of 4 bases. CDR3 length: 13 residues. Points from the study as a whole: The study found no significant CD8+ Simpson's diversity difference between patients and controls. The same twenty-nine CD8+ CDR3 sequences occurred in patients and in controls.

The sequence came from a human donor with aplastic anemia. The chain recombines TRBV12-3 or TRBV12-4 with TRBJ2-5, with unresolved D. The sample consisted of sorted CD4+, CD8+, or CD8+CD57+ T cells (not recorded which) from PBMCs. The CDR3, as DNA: TGTGCCAGCAGTTTACTGTACCAAGAGACCCAGTACTTC. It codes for CASSLLYQETQYF.